Included here is one T cell receptor beta chain sequence, with context. Its recognized antigen is unknown. The record has no base qualities; no much larger clone is one base away. Relative to germline, V is 4 bases shorter and J is 2 bases shorter, with 13 bases between their ends. Spanning cysteine to phenylalanine, the CDR3 consists of 15 amino acids. The DNA shown is the 45-base CDR3, in frame from base 1. In the germline V gene (reference sequence), CDR1 corresponds to PRHDT and CDR2 to FYEKMQ. The meaning of the sample's time point label: blood 4 weeks post-SBRT, at nephrectomy. The label giving this sample's treatment or condition can be read as: 15 Gy SBRT to primary tumor, nephrectomy 4 weeks later. The samples were obtained from a clinical trial, where primary renal cell carcinomas were treated with 15 Gy stereotactic body radiation therapy and then removed by nephrectomy 4 weeks afterward. Serial peripheral blood from radiation-treated patients was sampled at baseline, 2 weeks and 4 weeks after SBRT to track tumor-enriched clonotypes. Every patient's renal cell carcinoma showed clear cell pathology. The QIAamp DNA Blood Mini Kit (Qiagen) was used to prepare genomic DNA for TCR sequencing. Only samples passing all quality control checks were included in the analyses.

TCR beta libraries were generated from genomic DNA with the immunoSEQ kit, following the manufacturer's recommendations. To prepare libraries, a first multiplex PCR with proprietary primers was run, followed by a second PCR that added unique barcodes, and a bead cleanup was done after each round. Each sample batch included a kit-provided positive control reaction and a negative control reaction. The final libraries were assessed on an Agilent 4200 TapeStation D1000 ScreenTape, pooled by volume, and quantified by qPCR. Sequencing was performed on an Illumina NextSeq500 with a MidOutput 150-cycle cartridge, and 156 Read1 and 15 Index1 cycles were run with kit custom primers. The pooled library was loaded at about 1 pM with 20% PhiX control spiked in. From the authors' description of their analysis: Vendor-processed data were analyzed in R, with a clonotype defined as all T cells sharing the same CDR3 nucleotide sequence. For clone abundance analyses, frequencies were normalized to the 10,000 most abundant clones per sample. Public T cell clones, averaging fewer than five per sample, were removed before analysis. A difference in abundance of at least 32-fold between compartments was used to define tumor-enriched and baseline blood-enriched clonotypes. Clonotypes expanded or contracted between blood time points were identified with a beta-binomial differential abundance model. Tumor-blood repertoire similarity was measured with the Baroni-Urbani and Buser coefficient, and groups were compared using two-tailed Wilcoxon tests in R. Sourced from immuneACCESS, this table was stored by TCRdb with only in-frame sequences that have V and J called. A share of the clones is absent; for the studies checked, an unresolved V gene accounts for under half, and the remainder has no known explanation. That table is the source of V, J and clone size, and D and trimming were worked out from the DNA. This sample gives about 170,000 clones in total; roughly nine tenths of them show up just once. The ten largest clones take up approximately 10% of the sample.

The record originates from a study of radiation and T cells in renal cell carcinoma (dated by TCRdb to 2019 to 2021). Broadly, across the study: A total of roughly 53 samples underwent TCR beta sequencing, made up of some 26 tumors and about 27 peripheral blood samples. The last blood draw happened 4 weeks after radiation, timed to coincide with nephrectomy. Across all 53 samples, several million unique CDR3 nucleotide sequences encoding approximately 3,000,000 unique CDR3 amino acid sequences were identified.

On the study overall, not on this receptor specifically: Tracking of blood repertoire dynamics stopped at about 4 weeks after treatment, with no follow-up past that point. In blood, the top tumor clonotypes increased from baseline to 2 weeks after radiation and then shrank by 4 weeks, which suggests a temporary expansion of tumor-resident clones. The single-armed trial design could not address effects of radiation dose or scheduling on the TCR repertoire. Because no pretreatment tumor biopsies were available, whether clonotypes were present in the tumor at baseline could not be determined.

The receptor comes from a woman aged 45-60 years with renal cell carcinoma. The chain employs TRBV13 and TRBJ2-3; the D element could tentatively be TRBD1 or TRBD2, as 5 bases agree for each. This specimen was blood, taken from a patient whose treatment included radiotherapy and nephrectomy. The CDR3 here reads CASSSRTGPTDTQYF. The DNA is as follows: TGTGCCAGCAGCTCCAGGACGGGACCCACAGATACGCAGTATTTT.